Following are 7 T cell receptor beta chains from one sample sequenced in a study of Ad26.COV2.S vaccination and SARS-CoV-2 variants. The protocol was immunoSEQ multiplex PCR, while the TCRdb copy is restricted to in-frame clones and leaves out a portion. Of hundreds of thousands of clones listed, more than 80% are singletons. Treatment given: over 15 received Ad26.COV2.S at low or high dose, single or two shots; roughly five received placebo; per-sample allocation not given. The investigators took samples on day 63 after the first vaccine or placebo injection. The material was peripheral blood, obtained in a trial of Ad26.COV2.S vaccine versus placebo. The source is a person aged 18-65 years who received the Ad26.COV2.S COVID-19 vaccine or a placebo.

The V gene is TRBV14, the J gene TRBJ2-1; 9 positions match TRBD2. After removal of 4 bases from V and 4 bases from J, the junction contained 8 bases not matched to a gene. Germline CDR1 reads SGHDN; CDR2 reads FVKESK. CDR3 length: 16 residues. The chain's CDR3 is CASSPWRSGGYNEQFF. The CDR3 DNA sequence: TGTGCCAGCAGCCCCTGGCGGAGCGGGGGGTACAATGAGCAGTTCTTC.

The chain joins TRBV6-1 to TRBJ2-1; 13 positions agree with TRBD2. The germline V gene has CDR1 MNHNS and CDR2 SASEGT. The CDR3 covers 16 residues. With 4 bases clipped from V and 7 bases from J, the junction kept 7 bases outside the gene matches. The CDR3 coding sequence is TGTGCCAGCAGTGCTCCAACTAGCGGGGGGGCTAATGAGCAGTTCTTC. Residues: CASSAPTSGGANEQFF.

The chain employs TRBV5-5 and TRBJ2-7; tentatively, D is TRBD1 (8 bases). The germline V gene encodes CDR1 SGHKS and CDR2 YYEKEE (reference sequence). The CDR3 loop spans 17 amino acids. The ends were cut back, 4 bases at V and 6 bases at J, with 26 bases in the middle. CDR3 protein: CASSPPTGARGMGEQYF. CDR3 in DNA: TGTGCCAGCAGCCCGCCGACAGGGGCGCGGGGGATGGGCGAGCAGTACTTC.

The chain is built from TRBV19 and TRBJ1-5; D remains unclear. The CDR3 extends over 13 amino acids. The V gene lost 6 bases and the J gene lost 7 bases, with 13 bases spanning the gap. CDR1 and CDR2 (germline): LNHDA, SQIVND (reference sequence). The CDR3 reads CASSPVAGQPQHF. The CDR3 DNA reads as TGTGCCAGTAGCCCCGTAGCGGGGCAGCCCCAGCATTTT.

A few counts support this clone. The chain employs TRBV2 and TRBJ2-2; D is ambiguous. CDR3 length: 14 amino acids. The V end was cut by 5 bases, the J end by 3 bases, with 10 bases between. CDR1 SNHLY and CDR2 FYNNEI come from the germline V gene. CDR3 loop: CASSQERDTGELFF. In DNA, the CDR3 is TGTGCCAGCAGTCAAGAGAGAGACACCGGGGAGCTGTTTTTT.

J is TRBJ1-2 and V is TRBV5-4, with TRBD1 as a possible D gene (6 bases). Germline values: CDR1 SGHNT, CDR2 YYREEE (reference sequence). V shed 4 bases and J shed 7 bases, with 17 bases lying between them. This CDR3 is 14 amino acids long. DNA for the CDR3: TGTGCCAGCAGCGCTGTCACCGGGACAACTGGCTACACCTTC. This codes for CASSAVTGTTGYTF.

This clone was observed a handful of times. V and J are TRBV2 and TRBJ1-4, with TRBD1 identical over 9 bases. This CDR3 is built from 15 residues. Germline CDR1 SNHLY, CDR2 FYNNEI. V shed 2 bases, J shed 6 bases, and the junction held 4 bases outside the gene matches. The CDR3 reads CASSEMGTGYEKLFF. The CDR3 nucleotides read TGTGCCAGCAGTGAAATGGGGACAGGGTATGAAAAACTGTTTTTT.